This TCR beta chain comes out of a study of identifying expanded T cells in peripheral blood. The assay was immunoSEQ multiplex PCR, and TCRdb's table has in-frame clones only and misses some. The sample gives about 94,000 clones, approximately 85% of which show up once; approximately 5% is in the top ten. CDR1 SGDLS and CDR2 YYNGEE come from the germline V gene. The V and J ends lost 4 bases and 5 bases respectively, with 4 bases between them. The CDR3 is 11 residues long. This clone was counted between two and nine times. The chain carries TRBV9 and TRBJ2-1; no clear D gene. Sequenced sample: blood. The source is a person between 18 and 75 years old in good health. In DNA form, the CDR3 reads TGTGCCAGCAGCCTAGACAATGAGCAGTTCTTC. Translating gives CASSLDNEQFF. Full variable domain (remainder filled in from reference TRBV9 and TRBJ2-1): DSGVTQTPKHLITATGQRVTLRCSPRSGDLSVYWYQQSLDQGLQFLIQYYNGEERAKGNILERFSAQQFPDLHSELNLSSLELGDSALYFCASSLDNEQFFGPGTRLTVL.